This section outlines one T cell receptor (beta chain) sequence together with its context. Per the original data handling: Using reference gene primer amplification, nucleated cell counts were estimated. This table comes from immunoSEQ multiplex PCR, and its TCRdb copy is limited to in-frame clones, with some not included. The V and J calls and clone size are taken from that table; D and trimming were inferred from the DNA. The table records over 200,000 clones, approximately 84% of them present only once. The data belong to a study of blood T cell repertoires in COVID-19. Turning to the study itself: Whether acute or convalescent, the COVID-19 samples came from the United States, Italy and Spain.

During active infection, Seattle patients enrolled and were then monitored through disease. CDR3 length equals 14 residues. V was shortened by 3 bases and J by 10 bases, with 13 bases between the two germline ends. Germline CDR1 reads SGHTA; CDR2 reads FQGTGA. The chain is built from TRBV7-3 and TRBJ1-6; TRBD1 is a possible D gene (5 bases). The receptor was derived from a man aged 50 or older with COVID-19, enrolled during active disease. Sequenced sample: peripheral blood. The CDR3 DNA reads TGTGCCAGCAGCTTCGACAGCGTTGGATCACCCCTCCACTTT. Amino acid sequence: CASSFDSVGSPLHF.